This T cell receptor beta chain was recovered during a study of T cells in Graves' hyperthyroidism and ophthalmopathy (dated by TCRdb to between 2019 and 2020). At the level of the whole study: Peripheral blood was sampled at the time of initial diagnosis, prior to any treatment. TCR V-J signatures able to tell the groups apart were searched for in a discovery cohort of 90 to 100 patients, of whom roughly 42 had Graves' ophthalmopathy and roughly 59 had stable Graves' hyperthyroidism. Prospective prediction of ophthalmopathy was tested in an independent validation cohort consisting of under 20 hyperthyroidism patients and approximately 16 patients who later progressed to ophthalmopathy. The approximately 98 discovery patients were randomly divided into training and test sets at a 7:3 ratio. TCR Vbeta CDR3 sequencing of some 140 peripheral blood samples (over 40 ophthalmopathy, 75 to 80 hyperthyroidism and some 17 progressor patients) is reported in the paper. After sampling, hyperthyroidism patients received methimazole starting at 30 mg daily, and ophthalmopathy patients received high-dose intravenous methylprednisolone. The study also compared thyroid tissue and blood T-cell repertoires from five or six Graves' hyperthyroidism patients.

Cut back by 4 bases and 11 bases, the V and J ends lie 17 bases apart. Inclusive of the bounding cysteine and phenylalanine, the CDR3 is 13 residues long. The kept DNA is CDR3 alone, 39 bases in frame from the first base. The germline V gene encodes CDR1 MDHEN and CDR2 SYDVKM. Ophthalmopathy patients had moderately to severely active disease, with a Clinical Activity Score of 3 or more, a NOSPECS grade of 4 or more, and a disease duration of less than 3 months. Exclusion was applied to patients with uncontrolled infections, other autoimmune diseases, pregnancy or lactation. Diagnoses were based on clinical symptoms, serum thyroxine and TRAb, thyroid ultrasound and orbital computed tomography. PBMCs were isolated from roughly 10 ml of fresh peripheral blood by Ficoll-Paque density gradient centrifugation. Total RNA was extracted using Trizol reagent, and RNA quality was assessed on an Agilent 2100 Bioanalyzer.

Findings and caveats that apply to the study as a whole: During validation, the model predicted progression to ophthalmopathy a median of about 6.3 months ahead of onset, with around 70% sensitivity and more than 72% specificity. Most expanded thyroid clonotypes (frequency above 0.001) were also found in blood, which suggests that blood repertoires may mirror thyroid immune responses. No statistical method was used to fix the sample size in advance, and group allocation was not hidden from the investigators. A model built on a 13 V-J signature distinguished ophthalmopathy from stable hyperthyroidism, reaching 85% to 90% sensitivity and about 81% specificity in cross-validation and 80%/75% in testing.

TCR beta CDR3 regions were amplified from RNA transcripts. The TCR CDR3 was subjected to a first round of RT-PCR using the HTBI primer set and the Qiagen OneStep RT-PCR kit. The libraries were constructed in a second round of multiplex PCR and then size-selected and purified. Sequencing of the libraries was done on an Illumina HiSeq2000 using paired-end 100 bp reads. In the original analysis: Raw data were processed with SOAPnuke, discarding reads with adapters, uncalled bases, mean Phred below 15, or no exact constant-primer or identifier match. COPE v1.2.5 was used to merge the high-quality paired reads, and each unique nucleotide sequence was defined as a clonotype. MiTCR v1.1 was used to align clonotypes to the IMGT TRBV, TRBD and TRBJ reference segments. Only V-J combinations with frequency above 0.0001, covering 99% to 99.2% of repertoires, were analysed. The TCS score was defined as F50 (clonal expansion) divided by E x V (chaos), with BLOSUM62-based TCRdist calculated between CDR3 peptides within each V-J. Welch's t-statistics and random forest reduced roughly 540 V-J features to around 14, which were used in a naive Bayes classifier (R e1071). TCRdb itself trimmed the public reads at Q25 with fastp, ran MiXCR and retained productive beta chains. Each entry merges the rows of one CDR3 protein and shows their most common DNA and genes. The V and J calls and clone size come from TCRdb's table, not from the authors' own analysis. This sample comprises a few hundred thousand distinct CDR3 sequences, 12% to 15% of them detected only once. In total, the top ten clones hold roughly a fifth of the sample.

With respect to this clonotype: It has no known antigen specificity. This may be a read error, as it is one base from a much larger clone.

The rearrangement joined TRBV28 to TRBJ1-1, with the D gene too uncertain to name. Material for sequencing was blood. This receptor was identified in a woman between 55 and 75 years old with Graves' ophthalmopathy. The nucleotides read TGTGCCAGCAGTTCCAGGCCGCCCTCCGGGGCTTTCTTT. Translated, it reads CASSSRPPSGAFF.